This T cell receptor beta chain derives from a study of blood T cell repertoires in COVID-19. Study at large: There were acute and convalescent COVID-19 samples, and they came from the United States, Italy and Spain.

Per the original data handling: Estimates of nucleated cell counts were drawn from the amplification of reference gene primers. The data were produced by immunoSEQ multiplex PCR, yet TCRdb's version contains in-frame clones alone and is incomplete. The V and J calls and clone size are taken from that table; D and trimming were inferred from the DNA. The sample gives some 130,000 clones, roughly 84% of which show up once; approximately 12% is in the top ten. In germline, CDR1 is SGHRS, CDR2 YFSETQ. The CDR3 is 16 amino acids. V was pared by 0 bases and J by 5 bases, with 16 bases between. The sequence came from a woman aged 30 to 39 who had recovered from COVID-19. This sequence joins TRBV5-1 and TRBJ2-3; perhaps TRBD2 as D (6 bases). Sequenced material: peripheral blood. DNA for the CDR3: TGCGCCAGCAGCTTGGAGGCGGGAACGGTCGGAGATACGCAGTATTTT. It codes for CASSLEAGTVGDTQYF.